The 15 T cell receptor beta chains listed next were all sequenced from one sample in a study of OX40 agonist ivuxolimab in advanced cancers. Profiling relied on immunoSEQ multiplex PCR, and the TCRdb table lists in-frame clones only, not all of them. The data hold about 69,000 clones, with around 91% observed a single time. The sample was CD4+ or CD8+ T cells sorted from blood, taken in a trial of the OX40 agonist ivuxolimab. These receptors came from an adult with an advanced solid tumor such as melanoma, head and neck, liver or kidney cancer.

V gene TRBV9 combines with J gene TRBJ2-4, with 7 bases fitting TRBD1. V was pared by 4 bases and J by 8 bases, with 9 bases of the junction left unmatched. Looked up from germline, CDR1 is SGDLS and CDR2 is YYNGEE. The CDR3 has 14 amino acids. CDR3 nucleotide sequence: TGTGCCAGCAGCTTGGACAGGAGACGAGACATTCAGTACTTC. This encodes CASSLDRRRDIQYF.

This clone was counted a single time. The chain links TRBV28 to TRBJ2-2, with TRBD1 matching over 9 bases. CDR1 MDHEN and CDR2 SYDVKM come from the germline V gene. After removal of 5 bases from V and 5 bases from J, the junction contained 9 bases not matched to a gene. This CDR3 contains 16 residues. The CDR3 nucleotides are TGTGCCAGCAGTCCGTACGGGACAGGGAAAACCGGGGAGCTGTTTTTT. This translates into CASSPYGTGKTGELFF.

Here the CDR3 reads CASSLGKRQSYEQYF. CDR3 nucleotide sequence: TGTGCCAGCAGCTTGGGTAAGCGGCAATCCTACGAGCAGTACTTC. V and J are TRBV5-6 and TRBJ2-7, with a possible D match to TRBD2 (5 bases). Germline CDR1 is SGHDT and CDR2 is YYEEEE. This CDR3 is 15 amino acids long. V lost 0 bases to trimming and J lost 1 base, with 11 bases between them.

This rearrangement joins TRBV15 to TRBJ2-7, with D perhaps given as TRBD1 or TRBD2 (5 bases each). V dropped 0 bases and J dropped 4 bases, with 10 bases sitting between them. Germline V gene data show CDR1 as LNHNV and CDR2 as YYDKDF (reference sequence). The CDR3 spans 14 residues. The CDR3 nucleotides read TGTGCCACCAGCAGAGATAGCAGGGAGTACGAGCAGTACTTC. As protein: CATSRDSREYEQYF. The variable domain in full, completed from reference TRBV15 and TRBJ2-7, reads DAMVIQNPRYQVTQFGKPVTLSCSQTLNHNVMYWYQQKSSQAPKLLFHYYDKDFNNEADTPDNFQSRRPNTSFCFLDIRSPGLGDTAMYLCATSRDSREYEQYFGPGTRLTVT.

This clone was counted a single time. This sequence joins TRBV5-1 and TRBJ2-4; 8 bases align to TRBD1. The CDR3 has 15 amino acids. Losses at the gene ends were 2 bases for V and 3 bases for J; bases not matched to a gene: 4. Germline values: CDR1 SGHRS, CDR2 YFSETQ. The CDR3 reads CASSFQGADKNIQYF. The CDR3, as DNA: TGCGCCAGCAGCTTTCAGGGGGCGGACAAAAACATTCAGTACTTC.

The gene calls are TRBV5-1 and TRBJ2-7; TRBD1 agrees at 8 bases. The CDR3 sequence is 14 residues long. CDR1 SGHRS and CDR2 YFSETQ come from the germline V gene. J gave up 5 bases and V 4 bases, and 8 bases lay outside the gene matches. The DNA for the CDR3 is TGCGCCAGCAGCGTCAGGGGGCCGATGGACGAGCAGTACTTC. Translating gives CASSVRGPMDEQYF.

J is TRBJ2-2 and V is TRBV9; weak D call: TRBD1 (7 bases). CDR3 size: 14 residues. Trimming pared 2 bases from V and 5 bases from J, leaving 10 bases between. Germline assignment: CDR1 SGDLS and CDR2 YYNGEE. The chain's CDR3 is CASSVRGETGELFF. CDR3 bases: TGTGCCAGCAGCGTCAGGGGGGAAACCGGGGAGCTGTTTTTT.

V gene TRBV7-3 combines with J gene TRBJ2-3; TRBD2 matches 12 bases. The CDR3 runs to 19 residues. Germline trimming cut 5 bases from V and 3 bases from J; bases unmatched to any gene: 15. Germline CDR1 and CDR2: SGHTA and FQGTGA. DNA for the CDR3: TGTGCCAGCAGCCGAAAAGGACTAGCGGGGCCCTCGGGGACAGATACGCAGTATTTT. Protein product: CASSRKGLAGPSGTDTQYF.

The chain joins TRBV6-5 to TRBJ1-4; D remains unclear. Germline V gives CDR1 MNHEY, CDR2 SVGAGI. V shed 5 bases and J shed 8 bases, with 15 bases lying between them. The CDR3 runs to 14 residues. The CDR3 sequence is CASSTKGGVEKLFF. CDR3 DNA sequence: TGTGCCAGCAGTACGAAGGGAGGTGTCGAAAAACTGTTTTTT.

The chain carries TRBV30 and TRBJ1-5; a weak D match, TRBD1 (6 bases). The CDR3 is 14 residues long. V lost 3 bases and J 1 base, leaving 10 bases between the germline ends. CDR1 and CDR2 (germline): GTSNPN, SVGIG (reference sequence). The CDR3 region is CAWSRQESNQPQHF. The DNA of the CDR3 is TGTGCCTGGAGCCGACAGGAAAGCAATCAGCCCCAGCATTTT.

J is TRBJ2-3 and V is TRBV7-3; D uncertain. CDR1 and CDR2 from the germline V gene are SGHTA and FQGTGA. The ends were cut back, 0 bases at V and 2 bases at J, with 6 bases in the middle. The CDR3 length is 14 residues. CDR3 loop: CASSLTASTDTQYF. CDR3 DNA: TGTGCCAGCAGCTTAACGGCTTCCACAGATACGCAGTATTTT.

The chain uses TRBV2 and TRBJ2-3; 10 bases match TRBD2. V shed 8 bases, J shed 1 base, and the junction held 6 bases outside the gene matches. CDR1 is SNHLY, CDR2 FYNNEI, per germline. The CDR3 is 15 amino acids. The CDR3 nucleotides are TGTGCCAGCGACCCCGGGACTAGCGGCACAGATACGCAGTATTTT. This codes for CASDPGTSGTDTQYF.

This chain links TRBV27 with TRBJ2-1, with D tentatively TRBD2 (6 bases). From germline, CDR1 is MNHEY and CDR2 SMNVEV (reference sequence). Trimming shortened V by 6 bases and J by 3 bases, and 12 bases separated the two germline ends. The CDR3 totals 14 residues. The CDR3 reads CASRQPAGYNEQFF. DNA for the CDR3: TGTGCCAGCAGACAGCCAGCGGGCTACAATGAGCAGTTCTTC.

The V and J genes are TRBV10-3 and TRBJ1-5; 11 bases align to TRBD1. Trimming at V came to 6 bases and at J to 6 bases, leaving 7 bases not matched to a gene. This CDR3 is built from 15 residues. Germline V gene lookup returns CDR1 ENHRY and CDR2 SYGVKD. The CDR3 sequence is CAIREGTGGFQPQHF. The CDR3 DNA reads as TGTGCCATCAGGGAGGGGACAGGGGGATTTCAGCCCCAGCATTTT.

This clone was seen a few times. The V gene is TRBV13, the J gene TRBJ2-3, with D possibly being TRBD2 (6 bases). CDR1 is PRHDT and CDR2 is FYEKMQ in the germline V gene (reference sequence). Trimming removed 0 bases from V and 4 bases from J, with 11 bases in between. CDR3 length equals 15 residues. The CDR3 DNA reads as TGTGCCAGCAGCTTAGGGTCGGGAGCCCCAGATACGCAGTATTTT. Translated, it gives CASSLGSGAPDTQYF. The whole variable domain, remainder taken from reference TRBV13 and TRBJ2-3, is AAGVIQSPRHLIKEKRETATLKCYPIPRHDTVYWYQQGPGQDPQFLISFYEKMQSDKGSIPDRFSAQQFSDYHSELNMSSLELGDSALYFCASSLGSGAPDTQYFGPGTRLTVL.